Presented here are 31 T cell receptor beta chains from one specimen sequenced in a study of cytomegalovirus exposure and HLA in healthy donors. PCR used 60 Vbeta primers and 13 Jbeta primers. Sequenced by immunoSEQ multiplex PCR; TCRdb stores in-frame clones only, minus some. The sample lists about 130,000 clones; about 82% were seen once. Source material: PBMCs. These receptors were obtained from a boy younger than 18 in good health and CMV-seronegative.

As DNA, the CDR3 is TGTGCCAGCAGGAGCGGGAGGGCCTCTTTCGATGAGCAGTTCTTC. This encodes CASRSGRASFDEQFF. The gene calls are TRBV6-1 and TRBJ2-1, with 10 positions matching TRBD2. Losses at the gene ends were 6 bases for V and 8 bases for J; bases not matched to a gene: 10. The CDR3 totals 15 residues. Germline CDR1 MNHNS, CDR2 SASEGT.

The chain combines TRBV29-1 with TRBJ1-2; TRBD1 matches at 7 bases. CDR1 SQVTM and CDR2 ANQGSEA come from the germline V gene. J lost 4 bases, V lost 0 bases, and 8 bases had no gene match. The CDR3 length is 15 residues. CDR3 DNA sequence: TGCAGCGTTGAAGACGAGGCGCAGGGGGGCTATGGCTACACCTTC. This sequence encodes CSVEDEAQGGYGYTF. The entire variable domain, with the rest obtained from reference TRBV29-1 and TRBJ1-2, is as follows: SAVISQKPSRDICQRGTSLTIQCQVDSQVTMMFWYRQQPGQSLTLIATANQGSEATYESGFVIDKFPISRPNLTFSTLTVSNMSPEDSSIYLCSVEDEAQGGYGYTFGSGTRLTVV.

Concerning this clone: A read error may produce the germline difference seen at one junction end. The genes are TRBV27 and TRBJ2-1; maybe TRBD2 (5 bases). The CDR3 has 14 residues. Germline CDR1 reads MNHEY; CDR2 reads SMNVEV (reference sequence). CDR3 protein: CASSISGIYNEQFF. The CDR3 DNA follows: TGTGCCAGCAGTATATCCGGGATATACAATGAGCAGTTCTTC.

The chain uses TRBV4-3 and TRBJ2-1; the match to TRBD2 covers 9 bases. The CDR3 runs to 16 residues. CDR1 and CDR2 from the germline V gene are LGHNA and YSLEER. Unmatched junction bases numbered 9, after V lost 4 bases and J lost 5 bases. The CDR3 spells CASSRGSLAGHNEQFF. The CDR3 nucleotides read TGCGCCAGCAGCCGAGGGTCGCTAGCGGGACACAATGAGCAGTTCTTC.

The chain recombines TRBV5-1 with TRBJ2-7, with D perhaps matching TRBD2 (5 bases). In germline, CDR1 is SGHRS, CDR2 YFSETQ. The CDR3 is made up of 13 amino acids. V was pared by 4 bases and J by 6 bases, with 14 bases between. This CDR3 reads CASSRGSWSEQYF. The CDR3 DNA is TGCGCCAGCAGCCGCGGGTCCTGGAGCGAGCAGTACTTC.

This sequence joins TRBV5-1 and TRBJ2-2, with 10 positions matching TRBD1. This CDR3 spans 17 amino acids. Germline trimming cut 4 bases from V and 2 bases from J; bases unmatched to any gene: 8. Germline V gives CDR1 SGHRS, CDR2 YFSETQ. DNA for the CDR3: TGCGCCAGCAGCGCGCAAGGACAGGGGGTAAACACCGGGGAGCTGTTTTTT. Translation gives CASSAQGQGVNTGELFF.

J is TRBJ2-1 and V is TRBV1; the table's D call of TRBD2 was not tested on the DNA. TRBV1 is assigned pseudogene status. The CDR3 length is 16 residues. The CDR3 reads CTSSRNSSSLRNEQFF. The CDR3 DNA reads TGCACCAGCAGCCGTAATTCTAGCAGCCTTCGGAATGAGCAGTTCTTC.

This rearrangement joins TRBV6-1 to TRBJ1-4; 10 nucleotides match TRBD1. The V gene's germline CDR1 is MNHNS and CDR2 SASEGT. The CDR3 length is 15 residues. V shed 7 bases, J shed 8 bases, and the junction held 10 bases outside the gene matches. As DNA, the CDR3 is TGTGCCAGCACCAGAGGGACAGGGGCATACGAAAAACTGTTTTTT. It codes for CASTRGTGAYEKLFF.

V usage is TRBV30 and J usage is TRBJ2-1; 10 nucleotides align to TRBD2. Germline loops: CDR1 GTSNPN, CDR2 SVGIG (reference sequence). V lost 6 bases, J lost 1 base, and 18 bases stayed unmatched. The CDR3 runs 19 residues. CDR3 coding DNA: TGTGCCTGCCTCCGACTAGCGGGCTCCCCACCCGGGTCCTACAATGAGCAGTTCTTC. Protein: CACLRLAGSPPGSYNEQFF.

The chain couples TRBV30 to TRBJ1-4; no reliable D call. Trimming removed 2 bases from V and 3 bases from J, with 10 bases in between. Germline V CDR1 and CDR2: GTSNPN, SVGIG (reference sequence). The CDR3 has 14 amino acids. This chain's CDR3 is CAWSRGQPNEKLFF. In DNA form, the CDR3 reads TGTGCCTGGAGTCGCGGGCAGCCTAATGAAAAACTGTTTTTT.

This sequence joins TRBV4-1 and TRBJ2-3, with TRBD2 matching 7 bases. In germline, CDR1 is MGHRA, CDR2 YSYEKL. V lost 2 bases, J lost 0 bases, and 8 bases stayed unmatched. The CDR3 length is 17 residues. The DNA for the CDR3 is TGCGCCAGCAGCCAAATGGGAGGGGTGGGGAGCACAGATACGCAGTATTTT. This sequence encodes CASSQMGGVGSTDTQYF.

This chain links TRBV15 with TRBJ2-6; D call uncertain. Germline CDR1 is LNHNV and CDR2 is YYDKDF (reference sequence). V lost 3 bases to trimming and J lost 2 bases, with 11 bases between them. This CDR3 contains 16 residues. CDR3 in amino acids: CATSRAGYAGANVLTF. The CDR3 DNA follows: TGTGCCACCAGCAGGGCCGGGTACGCTGGGGCCAACGTCCTGACTTTC.

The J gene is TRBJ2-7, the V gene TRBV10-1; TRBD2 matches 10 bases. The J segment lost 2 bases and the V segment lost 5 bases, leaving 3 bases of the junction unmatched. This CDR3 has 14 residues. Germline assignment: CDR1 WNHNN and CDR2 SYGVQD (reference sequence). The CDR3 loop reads CASSRAGGPYEQYF. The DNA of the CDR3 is TGCGCCAGCAGTAGAGCGGGAGGGCCCTACGAGCAGTACTTC.

The CDR3 loop reads CASRQSTSGRYEQFF. CDR3 sequence (DNA): TGTGCCAGCAGGCAAAGCACTAGCGGGAGATATGAGCAGTTCTTC. V is TRBV5-8 and J is TRBJ2-1, with TRBD2 matching 11 bases. The trim removed 5 bases at V and 8 bases at J, leaving 9 bases unmatched. The CDR3 sequence is 15 residues long. Germline V lookup: CDR1 SGHTS, CDR2 YDEGEE.

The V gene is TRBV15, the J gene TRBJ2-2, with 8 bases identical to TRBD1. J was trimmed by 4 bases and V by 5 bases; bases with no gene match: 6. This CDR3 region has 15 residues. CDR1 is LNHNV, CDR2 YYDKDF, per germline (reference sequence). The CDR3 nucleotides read TGTGCCACCAGCGGACGGACAGGGTCCACCGGGGAGCTGTTTTTT. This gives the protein CATSGRTGSTGELFF.

CDR3 DNA sequence: TGCGCCAGCAGCTTCTCAGGGGGTTCGGAAAAACTGTTTTTT. Residues: CASSFSGGSEKLFF. The V call is TRBV5-1, the J call TRBJ1-4; the match to TRBD1 covers 7 bases. The CDR3 has 14 amino acids. Germline lookup yields CDR1 SGHRS and CDR2 YFSETQ. The V segment lost 2 bases and the J segment 8 bases; nucleotides outside the gene matches: 6.

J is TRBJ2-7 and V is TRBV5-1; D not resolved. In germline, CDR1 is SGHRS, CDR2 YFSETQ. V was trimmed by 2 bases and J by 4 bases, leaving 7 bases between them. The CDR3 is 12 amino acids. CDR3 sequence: CASSLWPYEQYF. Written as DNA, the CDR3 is TGCGCCAGCAGCTTATGGCCATACGAGCAGTACTTC.

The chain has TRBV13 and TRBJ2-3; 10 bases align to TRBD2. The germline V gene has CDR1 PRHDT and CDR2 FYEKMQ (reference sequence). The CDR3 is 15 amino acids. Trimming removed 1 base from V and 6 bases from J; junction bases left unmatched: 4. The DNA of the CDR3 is TGTGCCAGCAGCTTAGTTCTAGCGGGAGCGGATACGCAGTATTTT. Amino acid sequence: CASSLVLAGADTQYF.

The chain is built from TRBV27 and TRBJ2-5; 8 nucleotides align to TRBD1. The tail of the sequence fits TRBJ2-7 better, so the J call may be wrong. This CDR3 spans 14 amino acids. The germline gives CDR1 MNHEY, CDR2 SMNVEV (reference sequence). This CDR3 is CASSRDRSSYEQYF. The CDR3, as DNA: TGTGCCAGCAGTCGGGACAGGTCCTCCTACGAGCAGTACTTC.

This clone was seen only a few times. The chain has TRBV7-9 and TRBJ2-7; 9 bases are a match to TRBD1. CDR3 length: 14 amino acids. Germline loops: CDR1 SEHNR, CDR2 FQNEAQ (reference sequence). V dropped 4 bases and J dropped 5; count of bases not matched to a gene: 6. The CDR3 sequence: CASSSQGAPNEQYF. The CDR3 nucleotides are TGTGCCAGCAGCTCACAGGGGGCCCCCAACGAGCAGTACTTC.

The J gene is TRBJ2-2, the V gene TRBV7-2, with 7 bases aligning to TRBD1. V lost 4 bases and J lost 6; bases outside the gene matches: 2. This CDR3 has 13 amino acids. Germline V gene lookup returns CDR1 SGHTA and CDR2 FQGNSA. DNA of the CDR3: TGTGCCAGCAGCTCACAGGGGCCCGGGGAGCTGTTTTTT. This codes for CASSSQGPGELFF.

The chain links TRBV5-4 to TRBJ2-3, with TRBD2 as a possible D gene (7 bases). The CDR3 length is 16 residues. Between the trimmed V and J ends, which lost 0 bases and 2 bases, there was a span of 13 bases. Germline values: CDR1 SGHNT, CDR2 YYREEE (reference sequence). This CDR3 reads CASSLGGGPPTDTQYF. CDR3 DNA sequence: TGTGCCAGCAGCTTGGGCGGGGGCCCCCCCACAGATACGCAGTATTTT.

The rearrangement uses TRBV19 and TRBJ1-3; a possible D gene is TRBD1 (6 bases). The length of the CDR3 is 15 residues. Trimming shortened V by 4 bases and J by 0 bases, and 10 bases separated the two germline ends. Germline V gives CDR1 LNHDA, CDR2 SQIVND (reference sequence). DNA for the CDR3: TGTGCCAGTAGTACGGGGGGCTCCTCTGGAAACACCATATATTTT. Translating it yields CASSTGGSSGNTIYF.

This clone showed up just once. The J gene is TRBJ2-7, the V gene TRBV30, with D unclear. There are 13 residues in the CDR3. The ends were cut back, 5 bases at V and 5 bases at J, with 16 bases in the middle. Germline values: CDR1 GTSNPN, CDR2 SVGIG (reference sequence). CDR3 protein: CAWGGWAYDEQYF. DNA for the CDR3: TGTGCCTGGGGTGGGTGGGCTTACGACGAGCAGTACTTC.

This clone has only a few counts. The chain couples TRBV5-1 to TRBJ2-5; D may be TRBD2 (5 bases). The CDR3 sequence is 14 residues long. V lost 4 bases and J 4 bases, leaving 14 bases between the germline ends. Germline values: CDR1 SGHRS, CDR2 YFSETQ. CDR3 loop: CASSGGLARETQYF. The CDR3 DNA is TGCGCCAGCAGCGGCGGGCTAGCAAGAGAGACCCAGTACTTC.

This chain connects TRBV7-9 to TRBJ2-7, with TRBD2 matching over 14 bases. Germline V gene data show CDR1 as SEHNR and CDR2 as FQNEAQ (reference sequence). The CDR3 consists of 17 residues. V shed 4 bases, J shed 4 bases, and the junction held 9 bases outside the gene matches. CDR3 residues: CASSSQGTSGSEYEQYF. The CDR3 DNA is TGTGCCAGCAGCTCCCAGGGGACTAGCGGGAGTGAGTACGAGCAGTACTTC.

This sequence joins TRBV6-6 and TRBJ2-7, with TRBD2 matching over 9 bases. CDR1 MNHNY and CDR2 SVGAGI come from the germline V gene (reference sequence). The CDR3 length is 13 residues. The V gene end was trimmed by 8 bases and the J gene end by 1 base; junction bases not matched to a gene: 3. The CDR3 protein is CASAGGESYEQYF. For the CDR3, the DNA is TGTGCCAGCGCGGGGGGGGAGTCCTACGAGCAGTACTTC.

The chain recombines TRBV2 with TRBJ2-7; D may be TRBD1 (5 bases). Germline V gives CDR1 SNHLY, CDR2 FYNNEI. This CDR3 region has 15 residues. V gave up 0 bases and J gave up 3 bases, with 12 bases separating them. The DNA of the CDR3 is TGTGCCAGCAGTGAAGCGCTACAGGCGATCTACGAGCAGTACTTC. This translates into CASSEALQAIYEQYF. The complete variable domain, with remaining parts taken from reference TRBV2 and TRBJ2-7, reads EPEVTQTPSHQVTQMGQEVILRCVPISNHLYFYWYRQILGQKVEFLVSFYNNEISEKSEIFDDQFSVERPDGSNFTLKIRSTKLEDSAMYFCASSEALQAIYEQYFGPGTRLTVT.

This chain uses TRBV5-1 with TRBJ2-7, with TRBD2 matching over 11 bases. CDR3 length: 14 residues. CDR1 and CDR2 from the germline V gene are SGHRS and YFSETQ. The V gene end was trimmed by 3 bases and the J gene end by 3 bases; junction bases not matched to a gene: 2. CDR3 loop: CASSSSGRFYEQYF. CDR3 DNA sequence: TGCGCCAGCAGCTCTAGCGGGAGGTTCTACGAGCAGTACTTC.

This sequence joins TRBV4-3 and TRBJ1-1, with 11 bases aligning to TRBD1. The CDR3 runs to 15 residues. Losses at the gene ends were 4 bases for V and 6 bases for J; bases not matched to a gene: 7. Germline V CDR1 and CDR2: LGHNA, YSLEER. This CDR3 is CASSPHLGQGAEAFF. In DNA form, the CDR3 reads TGCGCCAGCAGCCCTCATCTGGGACAGGGGGCTGAAGCTTTCTTT.

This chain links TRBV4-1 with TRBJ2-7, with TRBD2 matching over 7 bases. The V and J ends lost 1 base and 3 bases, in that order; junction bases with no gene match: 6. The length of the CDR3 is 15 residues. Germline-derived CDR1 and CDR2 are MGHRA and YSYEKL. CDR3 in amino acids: CASSQGEAGIYEQYF. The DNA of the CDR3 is TGCGCCAGCAGCCAAGGGGAAGCGGGAATCTACGAGCAGTACTTC.